This TCR beta chain came from a study of shared clonotypes between healthy human individuals. Only in-frame clones appear in the TCRdb table, and some are missing; sequencing was by immunoSEQ multiplex PCR. The data show under 1,100,000 clones, around three quarters seen once. CDR1 is MNHEY, CDR2 SMNVEV, per germline (reference sequence). The CDR3 is made up of 15 amino acids. Trimming shortened V by 6 bases and J by 2 bases, and 15 bases separated the two germline ends. This TCR was sampled from a man between 18 and 35 years old in good health. Some clones in this sample may be carry-over from other donors' samples. V and J are TRBV27 and TRBJ2-3, with a possible D match to TRBD1 (6 bases). Sequencing was done on a sample of memory CD4+ T cells from PBMCs. Subset: CD45RA-negative fraction. For the CDR3, the DNA is TGTGCCAGCAGCCTTTATGGACAGTACACAGATACGCAGTATTTT. Translating gives CASSLYGQYTDTQYF.